This T cell receptor beta chain originates from a study of graft-versus-host responses after intestinal transplantation. Study findings and constraints: Early post-transplant declines in HvG were associated with peak levels of circulating GvH clones.

The germline CDR1 and CDR2 sequences are LGHNT and FRNRAP. The length of the CDR3 is 11 residues. V lost 6 bases and J lost 3, with 5 bases in between. As for this clone: Its specificity is unknown.

The assay was immunoSEQ multiplex PCR, and TCRdb's table has in-frame clones only and misses some. The sample gives 75,000 to 100,000 clones, 91% of which show up once; more than 0.15% is in the top ten. Sequenced here: unstimulated CD4+ T cells sorted from spleen or lymph node cells, sampled before transplant. The receptor was isolated from a human donor who was the organ donor for an intestinal transplant. V usage is TRBV12-5 and J usage is TRBJ1-2, with D hard to call. CDR3 nucleotides: TGTGCTAGTGGCTCCGACTATGGCTACACCTTC. Its translation is CASGSDYGYTF.